These 10 T cell receptor beta chains were sequenced from one sample in a study of beta chain features in type 1 diabetes. The antigens for these receptors are not known. Study results and caveats: Significant though moderate, a shortening of TCRB CDR3s appeared in all four CD4+ subsets of Type 1 diabetes patients.

The investigators reverse transcribed all of the isolated RNA, so they sequenced expressed TCRB transcripts. Data came from immunoSEQ multiplex PCR; TCRdb stores just in-frame clones and leaves some out. The sample consists of about 150,000 clones, over 6% of them appearing once. Sequenced input: central memory CD4+ T cells from blood. These receptors all stem from a man aged 18 to 30 with type 1 diabetes.

The chain recombines TRBV30 with TRBJ2-7; 7 bases match TRBD1. Germline V gene data show CDR1 as GTSNPN and CDR2 as SVGIG (reference sequence). The CDR3 loop spans 12 amino acids. Trimming at V came to 6 bases and at J to 6 bases, leaving 8 bases not matched to a gene. The CDR3 reads CACNRGMREQYF. For the CDR3, the DNA is TGTGCCTGTAACAGGGGAATGCGCGAGCAGTACTTC.

The chain uses TRBV11-2 and TRBJ2-7, with D possibly matching TRBD2 (6 bases). Germline V gene lookup returns CDR1 SGHAT and CDR2 FQNNGV. V shed 3 bases and J shed 6 bases, with 24 bases lying between them. The CDR3 contains 17 residues. The CDR3 nucleotides read TGTGCCAGCAGCTTTTCCATCGGGGCGGGACTCTCGCCCGAGCAGTACTTC. Protein sequence: CASSFSIGAGLSPEQYF.

V is TRBV18 and J is TRBJ2-3, with 7 bases fitting TRBD2. Germline values: CDR1 KGHSH, CDR2 LQKENI. The CDR3 loop spans 16 amino acids. V lost 8 bases to trimming and J lost 2 bases; unmatched junction nucleotides: 13. The CDR3 nucleotides are TGTGCCAGCCCGCCCGCAGGGCTAGCGGACACAGATACGCAGTATTTT. Protein sequence: CASPPAGLADTDTQYF.

The CDR3 sequence: CAISGTVNSPLHF. Written as DNA, the CDR3 is TGTGCCATCAGTGGGACAGTTAATTCACCCCTCCACTTT. This chain joins TRBV10-3 and TRBJ1-6; TRBD1 is a possible D gene (6 bases). Germline-derived CDR1 and CDR2 are ENHRY and SYGVKD. The CDR3 is made up of 13 amino acids. V was trimmed by 4 bases and J by 6 bases, leaving 7 bases between them.

The V gene is TRBV5-1, the J gene TRBJ2-1; a weak D match, TRBD1 (6 bases). The germline V and J ends were trimmed by 4 bases and 6 bases, with 14 bases remaining between them. The CDR3 contains 14 residues. Per germline, CDR1 SGHRS and CDR2 YFSETQ. The CDR3 sequence is CASSLQGLGNEQFF. CDR3 in DNA: TGCGCCAGCAGCCTACAGGGCCTTGGCAATGAGCAGTTCTTC.

This clone was detected many times. Different DNA sequences within this sample yield the same CDR3. This chain joins TRBV30 and TRBJ2-2; D is possibly TRBD1 (5 bases). The CDR3 runs 13 residues. Germline-derived CDR1 and CDR2 are GTSNPN and SVGIG (reference sequence). Trimming took off 1 base at V and 6 bases at J, with 9 bases between the two ends. This chain's CDR3 is CAWSGQIPGELFF. DNA for the CDR3: TGTGCCTGGAGTGGACAGATCCCCGGGGAGCTGTTTTTT.

Only a few counts were recorded for this clone. The chain carries TRBV6-5 and TRBJ1-5; TRBD1 is a possible D gene (6 bases). V dropped 4 bases and J dropped 13 bases, with 14 bases sitting between them. The germline gives CDR1 MNHEY, CDR2 SVGAGI. The CDR3 has 12 amino acids. CDR3 nucleotide sequence: TGTGCCAGCAGTTCGTACAGGGACCGGCAGCATTTT. It translates to CASSSYRDRQHF.

The chain is built from TRBV6-6 and TRBJ2-2; D is unresolved. The CDR3 consists of 14 residues. Trimming shortened V by 5 bases and J by 3 bases, and 10 bases separated the two germline ends. Germline V CDR1 and CDR2: MNHNY, SVGAGI (reference sequence). CDR3: CASSQTEHTGELFF. The CDR3 coding sequence is TGTGCCAGCAGTCAGACGGAGCACACCGGGGAGCTGTTTTTT.

This clone was seen a handful of times. This chain uses TRBV19 with TRBJ1-1, with D perhaps TRBD1 (5 bases). V shed 9 bases and J shed 9 bases, with 14 bases lying between them. Germline CDR1 is LNHDA and CDR2 is SQIVND (reference sequence). The CDR3 contains 11 residues. CDR3 in amino acids: CASRGWDQAFF. CDR3 in DNA: TGTGCCAGCCGGGGGTGGGATCAAGCTTTCTTT.

The chain uses TRBV13 and TRBJ2-1; possible D gene TRBD2, 5 bases. The length of the CDR3 is 14 residues. V lost 6 bases, J lost 4 bases, and 13 bases lay in between. CDR1 PRHDT and CDR2 FYEKMQ come from the germline V gene (reference sequence). This chain's CDR3 is CASRNELAYNEQFF. The CDR3 nucleotides are TGTGCCAGCAGGAACGAATTAGCGTACAATGAGCAGTTCTTC.